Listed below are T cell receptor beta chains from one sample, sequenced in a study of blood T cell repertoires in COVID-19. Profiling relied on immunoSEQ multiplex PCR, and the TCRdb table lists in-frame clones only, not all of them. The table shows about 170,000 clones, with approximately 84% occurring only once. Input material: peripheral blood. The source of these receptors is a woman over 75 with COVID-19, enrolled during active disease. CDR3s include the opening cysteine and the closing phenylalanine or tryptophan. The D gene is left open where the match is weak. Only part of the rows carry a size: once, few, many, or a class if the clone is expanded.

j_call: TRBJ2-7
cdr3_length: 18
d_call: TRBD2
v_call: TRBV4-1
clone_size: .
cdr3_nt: TGCGCCAGCAGTCTCAAATTCCGACTAGCGGGGGGGCCGAGAGAGCAGTACTTC
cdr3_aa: CASSLKFRLAGGPREQYF

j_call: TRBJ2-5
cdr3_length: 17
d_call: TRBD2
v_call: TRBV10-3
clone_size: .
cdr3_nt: TGTGCCATCAGCCTTGGGTTGATAGCGGGAGCAACAGAGACCCAGTACTTC
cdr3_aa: CAISLGLIAGATETQYF

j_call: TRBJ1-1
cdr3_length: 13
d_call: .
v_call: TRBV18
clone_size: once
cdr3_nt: TGTGCCAGCTCACCATCCGGGGGGACTGAAGCTTTCTTT
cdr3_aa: CASSPSGGTEAFF

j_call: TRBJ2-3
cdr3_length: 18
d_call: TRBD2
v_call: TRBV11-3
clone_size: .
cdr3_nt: TGTGCCAGCAGCTTAGGGCCCACTAGCGGATCTAGCACAGATACGCAGTATTTT
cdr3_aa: CASSLGPTSGSSTDTQYF

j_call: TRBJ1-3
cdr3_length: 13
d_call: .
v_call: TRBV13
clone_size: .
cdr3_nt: TGTGCCAGCAGCTTAGGCAGGGGAAACACCATATATTTT
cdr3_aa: CASSLGRGNTIYF

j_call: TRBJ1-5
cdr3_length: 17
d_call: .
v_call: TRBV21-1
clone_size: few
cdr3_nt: TGTGCCAGCAGCAAAGGAGGCAGGGTAACCGGCAATCAGCCCCAGCATTTT
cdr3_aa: CASSKGGRVTGNQPQHF

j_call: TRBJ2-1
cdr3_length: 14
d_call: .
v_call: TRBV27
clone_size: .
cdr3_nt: TGTGCCAGCAGTCAGCCCGGGACTCTCAATGAGCAGTTCTTC
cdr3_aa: CASSQPGTLNEQFF

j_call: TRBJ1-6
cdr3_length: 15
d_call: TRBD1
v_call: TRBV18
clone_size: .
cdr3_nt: TGTGCCAGCTCAGAGGGACAGGGGGTTAATTCACCCCTCCACTTT
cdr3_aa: CASSEGQGVNSPLHF

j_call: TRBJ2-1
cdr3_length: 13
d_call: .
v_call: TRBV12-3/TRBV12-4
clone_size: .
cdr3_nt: TGTGCCAGCCGGGGGGCGTGGGGGAATGAGCAGTTCTTC
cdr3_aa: CASRGAWGNEQFF

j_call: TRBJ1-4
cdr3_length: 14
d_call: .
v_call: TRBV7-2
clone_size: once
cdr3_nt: TGTGCCAGCAGGTTTCATTTGGGAGATGAAAAACTGTTTTTT
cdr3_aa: CASRFHLGDEKLFF

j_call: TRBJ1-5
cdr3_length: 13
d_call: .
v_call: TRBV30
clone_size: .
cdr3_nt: TGTGCCTGGAGTGGGGAGGGATCGGCGCCCCAGCATTTT
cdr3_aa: CAWSGEGSAPQHF

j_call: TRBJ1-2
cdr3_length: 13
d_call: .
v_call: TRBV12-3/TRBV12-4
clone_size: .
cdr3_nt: TGTGCCAGCAGTTTCAGCGTTCAAAATGGCTACACCTTC
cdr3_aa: CASSFSVQNGYTF

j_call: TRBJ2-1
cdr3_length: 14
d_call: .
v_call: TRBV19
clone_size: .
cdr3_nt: TGTGCCAGTAGTATCGGAGGCGGTGTCAATGAGCAGTTCTTC
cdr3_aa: CASSIGGGVNEQFF

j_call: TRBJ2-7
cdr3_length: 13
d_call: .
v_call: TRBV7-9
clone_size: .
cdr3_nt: TGTGCCAGCAGCTATACAGGAGGGTTCGAGCAGTACTTC
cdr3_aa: CASSYTGGFEQYF

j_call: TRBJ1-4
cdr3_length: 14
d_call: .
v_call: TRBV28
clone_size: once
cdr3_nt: TGTGCCAGCAGTTTTATCGGTACTAATGAAAAACTGTTTTTT
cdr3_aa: CASSFIGTNEKLFF

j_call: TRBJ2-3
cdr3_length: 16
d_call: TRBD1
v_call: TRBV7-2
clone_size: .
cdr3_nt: TGTGCCAGCAGTCCGACGGGGGACAGGATCACAGATACGCAGTATTTT
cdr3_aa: CASSPTGDRITDTQYF

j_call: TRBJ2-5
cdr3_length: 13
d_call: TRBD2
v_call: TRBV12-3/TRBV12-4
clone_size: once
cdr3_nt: TGTGCCAGCAGTTTACCGGGAGGCGAGACCCAGTACTTC
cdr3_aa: CASSLPGGETQYF

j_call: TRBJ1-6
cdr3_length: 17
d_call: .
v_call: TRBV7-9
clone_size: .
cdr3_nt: TGTGCCAGCAGCTTAGTCTCAGGTGGTCCGGGGGGTTCACCCCTCCACTTT
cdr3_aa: CASSLVSGGPGGSPLHF

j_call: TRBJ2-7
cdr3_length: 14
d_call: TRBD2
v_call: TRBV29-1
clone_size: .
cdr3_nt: TGCAGCGTTACCTTAGCGGGAGCGGAAGCCGAGCAGTACTTC
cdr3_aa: CSVTLAGAEAEQYF

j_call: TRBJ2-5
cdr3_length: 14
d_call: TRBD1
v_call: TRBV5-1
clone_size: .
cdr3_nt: TGCGCCAGCGGGGGACAGGGGGCTTGGGAGACCCAGTACTTC
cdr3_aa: CASGGQGAWETQYF

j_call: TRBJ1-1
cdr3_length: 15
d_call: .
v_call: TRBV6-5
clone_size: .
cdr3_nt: TGTGCCAGCAGTTACTCGAGTCAGCGGAGCCTCGAAGCTTTCTTT
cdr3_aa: CASSYSSQRSLEAFF

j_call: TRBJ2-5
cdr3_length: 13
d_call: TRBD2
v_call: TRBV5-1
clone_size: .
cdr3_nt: TGCGCCAGCAGTTTACTAGCGGGAGAGACCCAGTACTTC
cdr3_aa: CASSLLAGETQYF